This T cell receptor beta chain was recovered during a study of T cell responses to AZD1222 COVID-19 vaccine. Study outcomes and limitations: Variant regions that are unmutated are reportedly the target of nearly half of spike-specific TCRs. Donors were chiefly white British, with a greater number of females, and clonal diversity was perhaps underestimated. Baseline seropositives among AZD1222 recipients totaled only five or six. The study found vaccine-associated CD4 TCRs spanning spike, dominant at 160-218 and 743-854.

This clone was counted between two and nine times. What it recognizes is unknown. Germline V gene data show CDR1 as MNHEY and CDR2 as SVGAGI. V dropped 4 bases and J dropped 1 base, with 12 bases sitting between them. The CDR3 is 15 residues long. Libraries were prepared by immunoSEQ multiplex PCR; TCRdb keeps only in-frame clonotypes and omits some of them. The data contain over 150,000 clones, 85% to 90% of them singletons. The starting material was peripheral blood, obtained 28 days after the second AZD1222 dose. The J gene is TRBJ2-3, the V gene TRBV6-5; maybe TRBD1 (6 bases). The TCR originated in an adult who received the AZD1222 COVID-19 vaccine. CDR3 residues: CASSSLAGGTDTQYF. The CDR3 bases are TGTGCCAGCAGTTCGCTAGCAGGGGGCACAGATACGCAGTATTTT.